The 24 T cell receptor beta chains in this list originate from one sample, sequenced in a study of cytomegalovirus exposure and HLA in healthy donors. Both 60 Vbeta primers and 13 Jbeta primers went into the PCR. Some clones are missing from TCRdb's copy, which holds only in-frame ones; the method was immunoSEQ multiplex PCR. In the table there are fewer than 200,000 clones, 60% to 85% of which are singletons. Material: PBMCs. These receptors were collected from a male donor in good health and CMV-seropositive.

The chain links TRBV7-8 to TRBJ2-7; D is possibly TRBD1 (5 bases). CDR1 SGHVS and CDR2 FQNEAQ come from the germline V gene. This CDR3 region has 13 residues. V was cut by 5 bases and J by 3 bases, with 11 bases left in between. DNA of the CDR3: TGTGCCAGCAGCCCAGGGCCCTACTACGAGCAGTACTTC. Its translation is CASSPGPYYEQYF.

The chain combines TRBV9 with TRBJ2-7; D perhaps matches TRBD2 (5 bases). V dropped 0 bases and J dropped 6 bases, with 10 bases sitting between them. The CDR3 runs to 13 residues. Germline V gives CDR1 SGDLS, CDR2 YYNGEE. The CDR3 sequence: CASSVDRGGEQYF. DNA of the CDR3: TGTGCCAGCAGCGTAGACCGGGGTGGCGAGCAGTACTTC.

V usage is TRBV23-1 and J usage is TRBJ2-2; 8 positions agree with TRBD1. TRBV23-1 is annotated as an ORF whose role is uncertain. There are 14 residues in the CDR3. V lost 5 bases, J lost 6 bases, and 5 bases stayed unmatched. CDR3: CASSGQGLAGELFF. DNA for the CDR3: TGCGCCAGCAGTGGACAGGGACTCGCCGGGGAGCTGTTTTTT.

The chain employs TRBV2 and TRBJ2-5; D is possibly TRBD1 (6 bases). V was clipped by 5 bases and J by 2 bases, with 9 bases between them. Germline assignment: CDR1 SNHLY and CDR2 FYNNEI. CDR3 length equals 13 residues. CDR3 residues: CASSLDRQETQYF. In DNA, the CDR3 is TGTGCCAGCAGTCTAGACAGGCAAGAGACCCAGTACTTC.

The J gene is TRBJ1-5, the V gene TRBV2; TRBD1 matches at 7 bases. V was clipped by 7 bases and J by 2 bases; unmatched bases: 8. Germline V gene sequence: CDR1 SNHLY, CDR2 FYNNEI. CDR3 length: 15 residues. The CDR3 reads CASIVDRAGNQPQHF. DNA of the CDR3: TGTGCCAGCATTGTTGACAGGGCAGGCAATCAGCCCCAGCATTTT.

This chain joins TRBV12-5 and TRBJ2-5; 8 bases are shared with TRBD1. J gave up 4 bases and V 5 bases, and 3 bases lay outside the gene matches. CDR1 LGHNT and CDR2 FRNRAP come from the germline V gene. The CDR3 extends over 13 amino acids. CDR3 sequence: CASGTGQGETQYF. CDR3 nucleotide sequence: TGTGCTAGTGGTACCGGACAGGGAGAGACCCAGTACTTC.

The chain combines TRBV18 with TRBJ2-6, with 7 bases identical to TRBD1. There are 15 residues in the CDR3. Germline loops: CDR1 KGHSH, CDR2 LQKENI. V was clipped by 4 bases and J by 4 bases; unmatched bases: 4. The CDR3 bases are TGTGCCAGCTCACAGACAGGGTCCGGGGCCAACGTCCTGACTTTC. This sequence encodes CASSQTGSGANVLTF.

The chain couples TRBV2 to TRBJ1-1, with TRBD1 matching over 7 bases. The CDR3 is 17 amino acids. Per the germline V gene, CDR1 is SNHLY and CDR2 is FYNNEI. The V and J ends lost 5 bases and 0 bases, in that order; junction bases with no gene match: 12. Here the CDR3 reads CASSPPGTVGMNTEAFF. The CDR3 bases are TGTGCCAGCAGTCCCCCTGGGACAGTAGGCATGAACACTGAAGCTTTCTTT.

The V call is TRBV7-2, the J call TRBJ2-4, with 9 bases matching TRBD1. CDR3 length: 16 residues. V was pared by 1 base and J by 6 bases, with 7 bases of the junction left unmatched. Germline assignment: CDR1 SGHTA and CDR2 FQGNSA. Here the CDR3 DNA reads TGTGCCAGCAGCTTAGTAGGCGGGACAGGGAGAAACATTCAGTACTTC. Translating it yields CASSLVGGTGRNIQYF.

This chain uses TRBV9 with TRBJ2-3; weak D call: TRBD2 (5 bases). V lost 2 bases and J lost 4, with 14 bases in between. CDR1 is SGDLS, CDR2 YYNGEE, per germline. This CDR3 has 15 amino acids. CDR3 sequence reads: CASSVSDSSSDTQYF. The CDR3 DNA sequence: TGTGCCAGCAGCGTGAGTGATTCTAGCTCAGATACGCAGTATTTT. Full variable domain (rest looked up from reference TRBV9 and TRBJ2-3): DSGVTQTPKHLITATGQRVTLRCSPRSGDLSVYWYQQSLDQGLQFLIQYYNGEERAKGNILERFSAQQFPDLHSELNLSSLELGDSALYFCASSVSDSSSDTQYFGPGTRLTVL.

This chain links TRBV7-8 with TRBJ2-3; D possibly corresponds to TRBD2 (6 bases). CDR1 and CDR2 from the germline V gene are SGHVS and FQNEAQ. This CDR3 spans 16 amino acids. Trimming stripped 5 bases from V and 1 base from J, with 16 bases between. The CDR3 loop reads CASSHGGGSGTDTQYF. The CDR3 nucleotides read TGTGCCAGCAGCCACGGTGGGGGGTCAGGCACAGATACGCAGTATTTT.

This clone was seen only once. The chain employs TRBV6-1 and TRBJ2-5, with D maybe TRBD1 (6 bases). This CDR3 is built from 14 residues. Germline V gives CDR1 MNHNS, CDR2 SASEGT. The V and J ends lost 5 bases and 2 bases respectively, with 12 bases between them. CDR3 amino acids: CASSLGADQETQYF. The CDR3 DNA sequence: TGTGCCAGCAGTCTGGGGGCGGATCAAGAGACCCAGTACTTC.

The J gene is TRBJ2-2, the V gene TRBV4-3; 13 bases align to TRBD2. This CDR3 is built from 18 residues. V lost 2 bases, J lost 0 bases, and 3 bases stayed unmatched. The V gene's germline CDR1 is LGHNA and CDR2 YSLEER. In nucleotides, the CDR3 is TGCGCCAGCAGCCAACAACTAGCGGGGGGGGCGAACACCGGGGAGCTGTTTTTT. Its translation is CASSQQLAGGANTGELFF.

This clone was seen just once. The chain combines TRBV30 with TRBJ2-1; 7 nucleotides line up with TRBD1. This CDR3 contains 13 residues. V lost 2 bases to trimming and J lost 9 bases; unmatched junction nucleotides: 7. CDR1 GTSNPN and CDR2 SVGIG come from the germline V gene (reference sequence). CDR3 residues: CAWSPGQVGEQFF. CDR3 sequence (DNA): TGTGCCTGGAGTCCCGGACAGGTGGGTGAGCAGTTCTTC.

The genes are TRBV7-2 and TRBJ2-5; 8 nucleotides align to TRBD2. Trimming cost V 4 bases and J 5 bases; bases outside gene matches: 3. The CDR3 covers 13 residues. Germline values: CDR1 SGHTA, CDR2 FQGNSA. CDR3 in amino acids: CASSSTGGETQYF. The CDR3 region has the DNA TGTGCCAGCAGCTCAACGGGGGGGGAGACCCAGTACTTC.

The chain has TRBV5-1 and TRBJ2-3, with 8 bases lining up with TRBD2. The J segment lost 4 bases and the V segment lost 4 bases, leaving 8 bases of the junction unmatched. This CDR3 comprises 15 residues. The germline gives CDR1 SGHRS, CDR2 YFSETQ. The CDR3 DNA is TGCGCCAGCAGCCCTGGACTAGCTGGTGCAGATACGCAGTATTTT. Its protein is CASSPGLAGADTQYF.

This chain uses TRBV30 with TRBJ1-2; TRBD1 matches at 9 bases. V gave up 2 bases and J gave up 8 bases; unmatched junction bases: 12. CDR3 length equals 15 residues. CDR1 is GTSNPN and CDR2 is SVGIG in the germline V gene (reference sequence). CDR3 nucleotides: TGTGCCTGGAGTAAACCGGGACAGGGAGGTGTAGGCTACACCTTC. This encodes CAWSKPGQGGVGYTF. Looking up the rest from reference TRBV30 and TRBJ1-2 gives the full variable domain: SQTIHQWPATLVQPVGSPLSLECTVEGTSNPNLYWYRQAAGRGLQLLFYSVGIGQISSEVPQNLSASRPQDRQFILSSKKLLLSDSGFYLCAWSKPGQGGVGYTFGSGTRLTVV.

As to this clone: The same CDR3 can be traced to other DNA sequences in this sample. The gene calls are TRBV7-9 and TRBJ1-5; the match to TRBD1 covers 9 bases. The CDR3 has 15 amino acids. The germline V gene encodes CDR1 SEHNR and CDR2 FQNEAQ (reference sequence). The junction had 6 bases not matched to a gene; V was cut back by 5 bases and J by 4 bases. CDR3 DNA: TGTGCCAGCAGCCCAGGGACAGGGTCAAATCAGCCCCAGCATTTT. It translates to CASSPGTGSNQPQHF.

The rearrangement links TRBV29-1 to TRBJ2-1; 7 bases align to TRBD2. Trimming at V came to 0 bases and at J to 1 base, leaving 6 bases not matched to a gene. Germline CDR1 SQVTM, CDR2 ANQGSEA. CDR3 length equals 16 residues. Here the CDR3 DNA reads TGCAGCGTTGAAGAGCTAGCTAGCGGATCCTACAATGAGCAGTTCTTC. It codes for CSVEELASGSYNEQFF.

V gene TRBV19 combines with J gene TRBJ2-7, with D perhaps TRBD2 (5 bases). CDR3 length: 14 amino acids. The V gene's germline CDR1 is LNHDA and CDR2 SQIVND (reference sequence). Trimming shortened V by 3 bases and J by 7 bases, and 16 bases separated the two germline ends. The CDR3 coding sequence is TGTGCCAGTAGTATTGTCGAGGGATTCGGTGAGCAGTACTTC. The encoded protein is CASSIVEGFGEQYF.

The CDR3 is CASSVIWAHEQYF. DNA of the CDR3: TGTGCCAGTAGTGTAATCTGGGCCCACGAGCAGTACTTC. The rearrangement joins TRBV19 to TRBJ2-7; D gene ambiguous. The V gene lost 5 bases and the J gene lost 5 bases, with 13 bases spanning the gap. Per germline, CDR1 LNHDA and CDR2 SQIVND (reference sequence). The CDR3 runs 13 residues.

V is TRBV2 and J is TRBJ2-1; tentative D call: TRBD2 (7 bases). The CDR3 length is 13 residues. V was cut by 3 bases and J by 9 bases, with 12 bases left in between. Germline CDR1 is SNHLY and CDR2 is FYNNEI. CDR3 nucleotides: TGTGCCAGCAGTGATTTGGGAGGGGGTGAGCAGTTCTTC. It yields the protein CASSDLGGGEQFF.

V is TRBV7-2 and J is TRBJ2-2; 8 nucleotides agree with TRBD1. Trimming cost V 4 bases and J 6 bases; bases outside gene matches: 4. The CDR3 contains 14 residues. Germline V gene data show CDR1 as SGHTA and CDR2 as FQGNSA. The CDR3 protein is CASSSLQGAGELFF. CDR3 sequence (DNA): TGTGCCAGCAGCTCACTACAGGGGGCCGGGGAGCTGTTTTTT. The full variable domain, completed using reference TRBV7-2 and TRBJ2-2, is GAGVSQSPSNKVTEKGKDVELRCDPISGHTALYWYRQSLGQGLEFLIYFQGNSAPDKSGLPSDRFSAERTGGSVSTLTIQRTQQEDSAVYLCASSSLQGAGELFFGEGSRLTVL.

This rearrangement joins TRBV7-9 to TRBJ1-5; 8 bases map to TRBD1. V lost 5 bases to trimming and J lost 7 bases; unmatched junction nucleotides: 4. Germline V lookup: CDR1 SEHNR, CDR2 FQNEAQ (reference sequence). This CDR3 has 13 residues. The CDR3 region is CASSIGQGQPQHF. Here the CDR3 DNA reads TGTGCCAGCAGCATAGGACAGGGCCAGCCCCAGCATTTT.